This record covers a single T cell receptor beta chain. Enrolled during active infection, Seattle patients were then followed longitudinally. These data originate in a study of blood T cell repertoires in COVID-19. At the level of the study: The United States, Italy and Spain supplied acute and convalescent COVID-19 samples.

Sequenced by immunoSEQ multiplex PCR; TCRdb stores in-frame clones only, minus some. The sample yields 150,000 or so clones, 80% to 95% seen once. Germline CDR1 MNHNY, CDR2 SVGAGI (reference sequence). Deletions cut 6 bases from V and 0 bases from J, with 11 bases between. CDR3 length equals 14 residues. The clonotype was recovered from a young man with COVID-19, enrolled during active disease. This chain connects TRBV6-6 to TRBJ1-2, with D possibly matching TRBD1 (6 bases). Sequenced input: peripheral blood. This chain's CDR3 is CASSPGQTNYGYTF. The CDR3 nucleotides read TGTGCCAGCAGCCCGGGACAAACTAACTATGGCTACACCTTC.